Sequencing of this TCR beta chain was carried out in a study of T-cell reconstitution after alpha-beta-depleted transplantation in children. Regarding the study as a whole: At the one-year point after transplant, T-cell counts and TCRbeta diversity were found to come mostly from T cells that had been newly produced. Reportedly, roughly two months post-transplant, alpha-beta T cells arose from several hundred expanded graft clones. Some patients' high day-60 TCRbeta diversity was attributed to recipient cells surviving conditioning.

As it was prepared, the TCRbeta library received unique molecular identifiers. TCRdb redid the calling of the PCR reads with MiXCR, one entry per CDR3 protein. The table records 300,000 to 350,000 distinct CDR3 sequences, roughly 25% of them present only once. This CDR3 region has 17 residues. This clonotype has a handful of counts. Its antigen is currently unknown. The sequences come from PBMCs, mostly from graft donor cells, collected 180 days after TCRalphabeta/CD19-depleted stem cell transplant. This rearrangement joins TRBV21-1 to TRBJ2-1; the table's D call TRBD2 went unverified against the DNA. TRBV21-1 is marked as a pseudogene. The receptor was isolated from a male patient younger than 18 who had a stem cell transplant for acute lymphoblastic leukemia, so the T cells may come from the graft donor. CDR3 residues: CASSPSGRALSYNEQFF. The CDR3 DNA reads TGTGCCAGCAGCCCGAGCGGGAGGGCCCTTTCCTACAATGAGCAGTTCTTC.